Listed here are 20 T cell receptor beta chains from one sample, sequenced in a study of cytomegalovirus exposure and HLA in healthy donors. Assay used: immunoSEQ multiplex PCR; TCRdb lists only in-frame clones, some missing. The table records 150,000 to 200,000 clones, more than 75% of them present only once. What was sequenced was PBMCs. These receptors were obtained from a young man in good health and CMV-seropositive.

The chain recombines TRBV5-1 with TRBJ2-3; TRBD2 matches at 13 bases. This CDR3 region has 18 residues. J was trimmed by 0 bases and V by 4 bases; bases with no gene match: 8. CDR1 is SGHRS and CDR2 is YFSETQ in the germline V gene. This chain's CDR3 is CASSPRGLAGSSTDTQYF. In DNA, the CDR3 is TGCGCCAGCAGCCCCAGGGGACTAGCGGGATCTAGCACAGATACGCAGTATTTT.

The genes are TRBV27 and TRBJ2-3; D uncertain. CDR1 is MNHEY, CDR2 SMNVEV, per germline (reference sequence). V lost 7 bases and J lost 0, with 5 bases in between. CDR3 size: 12 residues. The CDR3 loop reads CASKGSTDTQYF. The CDR3 DNA reads as TGTGCCAGCAAAGGGAGCACAGATACGCAGTATTTT.

This chain joins TRBV9 and TRBJ1-2, with 10 bases that match TRBD1. The junction had 10 bases not matched to a gene; V was cut back by 4 bases and J by 4 bases. The CDR3 runs to 16 residues. Germline V CDR1 and CDR2: SGDLS, YYNGEE. In DNA form, the CDR3 reads TGTGCCAGCAGCCCGAGGACAGGGGGTTCCCTCTATGGCTACACCTTC. Its protein is CASSPRTGGSLYGYTF. Combining the CDR3 with reference TRBV9 and TRBJ1-2 gives the whole variable domain DSGVTQTPKHLITATGQRVTLRCSPRSGDLSVYWYQQSLDQGLQFLIQYYNGEERAKGNILERFSAQQFPDLHSELNLSSLELGDSALYFCASSPRTGGSLYGYTFGSGTRLTVV.

The J gene is TRBJ2-7, the V gene TRBV6-6; 8 nucleotides agree with TRBD2. Germline V gene lookup returns CDR1 MNHNY and CDR2 SVGAGI (reference sequence). V shed 6 bases and J 6 bases; nucleotides not matched to a gene: 7. The CDR3 totals 13 residues. The CDR3 DNA is TGTGCCAGCAGATCGGGAGGGTACGGCGAGCAGTACTTC. It codes for CASRSGGYGEQYF.

V and J are TRBV15 and TRBJ2-7; 11 bases agree with TRBD1. Trimming at V came to 0 bases and at J to 4 bases, leaving 2 bases not matched to a gene. Germline CDR1 reads LNHNV; CDR2 reads YYDKDF (reference sequence). The CDR3 runs to 15 residues. The CDR3 DNA reads as TGTGCCACCAGCAGAGAGGGACAGGGGGTGTACGAGCAGTACTTC. Translation: CATSREGQGVYEQYF.

This rearrangement joins TRBV21-1 to TRBJ1-5; the table's D call, TRBD1, has no DNA check behind it. TRBV21-1 is annotated as a pseudogene. The CDR3 is 18 residues long. The CDR3 region has the DNA TGTGCCAGCAGCCCTAAGCCCCCTTTGCAGGGGTGCAATCAGCCCCAGCATTTT. This codes for CASSPKPPLQGCNQPQHF.

The chain uses TRBV30 and TRBJ2-5; D is possibly TRBD1 or TRBD2 (5 bases each). The CDR3 length is 14 residues. V was pared by 0 bases and J by 5 bases, with 13 bases between. The germline V gene encodes CDR1 GTSNPN and CDR2 SVGIG (reference sequence). CDR3 DNA: TGTGCCTGGAGTGTACTGGGGGTACGGGAGACCCAGTACTTC. This translates into CAWSVLGVRETQYF.

Notes on this clone: The same CDR3 arises from other DNA sequences in this sample as well. The rearrangement links TRBV6-5 to TRBJ1-3, with D unclear. The CDR3 has 15 residues. Germline CDR1 reads MNHEY; CDR2 reads SVGAGI. Trimming removed 0 bases from V and 0 bases from J, with 6 bases in between. CDR3 sequence: CASSYSGRSGNTIYF. The DNA of the CDR3 is TGTGCCAGCAGTTACTCAGGGCGCTCTGGAAACACCATATATTTT.

The chain combines TRBV9 with TRBJ1-6, with 7 bases aligning to TRBD1. Germline V CDR1 and CDR2: SGDLS, YYNGEE. The CDR3 is made up of 14 amino acids. V was pared by 8 bases and J by 7 bases, with 9 bases of the junction left unmatched. CDR3 loop: CARPQQGRNSPLHF. The DNA of the CDR3 is TGTGCCAGACCTCAACAGGGGAGAAATTCACCCCTCCACTTT.

The J gene is TRBJ2-7, the V gene TRBV29-1; maybe TRBD2 (7 bases). CDR3 length: 17 amino acids. The germline CDR1 and CDR2 sequences are SQVTM and ANQGSEA. V gave up 4 bases and J gave up 1 base, with 23 bases separating them. The CDR3 sequence: CSVGSWGGPAGSYEQYF. The CDR3 DNA reads TGCAGCGTTGGCTCCTGGGGGGGGCCGGCAGGGTCCTACGAGCAGTACTTC.

The rearrangement joins TRBV11-3 to TRBJ2-7, with D possibly matching TRBD1 (7 bases). This CDR3 has 15 amino acids. The germline V gene encodes CDR1 SGHNT and CDR2 YENEEA. The V end was cut by 5 bases, the J end by 3 bases, with 17 bases between. In DNA, the CDR3 is TGTGCCAGCAGCAGCTGGGGGGACAGCTACTACGAGCAGTACTTC. Its protein product is CASSSWGDSYYEQYF.

The chain couples TRBV13 to TRBJ1-1, with 7 positions matching TRBD1. Germline V lookup: CDR1 PRHDT, CDR2 FYEKMQ (reference sequence). V gave up 3 bases and J gave up 0 bases; unmatched junction bases: 1. The CDR3 is 14 residues long. The CDR3 loop reads CASSLDRLNTEAFF. The CDR3 nucleotides are TGTGCCAGCAGCTTGGACAGGCTGAACACTGAAGCTTTCTTT.

This clone was detected once. V usage is TRBV7-8 and J usage is TRBJ1-3; D is uncertain. Per germline, CDR1 SGHVS and CDR2 FQNEAQ. The CDR3 has 14 amino acids. Trimming removed 8 bases at V and 3 bases at J, with 14 bases between. DNA of the CDR3: TGTGCCAGCGGTCCGAATGCCCTTGGAAACACCATATATTTT. Protein product: CASGPNALGNTIYF.

J is TRBJ1-1 and V is TRBV4-1, with 10 bases aligning to TRBD1. The CDR3 spans 18 residues. Germline CDR1 and CDR2: MGHRA and YSYEKL. J lost 4 bases, V lost 3 bases, and 14 bases had no gene match. This CDR3 is CASSHLGRRTGGLTEAFF. CDR3 nucleotide sequence: TGCGCCAGCAGCCACCTTGGGCGTCGGACAGGGGGACTCACTGAAGCTTTCTTT.

This clone has a single count. This chain connects TRBV5-1 to TRBJ1-5, with D tentatively TRBD1 (5 bases). CDR1 and CDR2 from the germline V gene are SGHRS and YFSETQ. The ends were cut back, 4 bases at V and 0 bases at J, with 20 bases in the middle. The CDR3 spans 18 residues. DNA of the CDR3: TGCGCCAGCAGCGGTGGGGCCATGGAAGAAAATAGCAATCAGCCCCAGCATTTT. It specifies CASSGGAMEENSNQPQHF.

The CDR3 sequence: CASSGRQGAEAYEQYF. The CDR3 region has the DNA TGTGCCAGCAGCGGGAGACAGGGGGCGGAAGCCTACGAGCAGTACTTC. The V and J genes are TRBV5-4 and TRBJ2-7; 10 nucleotides align to TRBD1. The CDR3 is made up of 16 amino acids. CDR1 SGHNT and CDR2 YYREEE come from the germline V gene (reference sequence). J was trimmed by 2 bases and V by 4 bases; bases with no gene match: 9.

The chain links TRBV5-1 to TRBJ2-1; 8 nucleotides align to TRBD2. The CDR3 spans 15 residues. Per germline, CDR1 SGHRS and CDR2 YFSETQ. J lost 8 bases, V lost 0 bases, and 7 bases had no gene match. CDR3 sequence: CASSLVSGSVDEQFF. CDR3 coding DNA: TGCGCCAGCAGCTTGGTCAGCGGGAGCGTGGATGAGCAGTTCTTC. The complete variable domain, with remaining parts taken from reference TRBV5-1 and TRBJ2-1, reads KAGVTQTPRYLIKTRGQQVTLSCSPISGHRSVSWYQQTPGQGLQFLFEYFSETQRNKGNFPGRFSGRQFSNSRSEMNVSTLELGDSALYLCASSLVSGSVDEQFFGPGTRLTVL.

This clone has only a few counts. J is TRBJ2-2 and V is TRBV4-3; 10 positions agree with TRBD1. J gave up 6 bases and V 0 bases, and 1 base lay outside the gene matches. The CDR3 is 15 amino acids. Per the germline V gene, CDR1 is LGHNA and CDR2 is YSLEER. This CDR3 is CASSQDGQGAGELFF. The CDR3, as DNA: TGCGCCAGCAGCCAAGATGGACAGGGGGCCGGGGAGCTGTTTTTT.

The CDR3 DNA is TGCGCCAGCAGCGCAACCGGGGTACCCTACGAGCAGTACTTC. It yields the protein CASSATGVPYEQYF. The gene calls are TRBV5-1 and TRBJ2-7, with D possibly being TRBD2 (5 bases). The CDR3 length is 14 residues. CDR1 and CDR2 from the germline V gene are SGHRS and YFSETQ. The V gene lost 4 bases and the J gene lost 2 bases, with 13 bases spanning the gap.

This rearrangement joins TRBV4-1 to TRBJ1-5; no definite D call. Trimming shortened V by 0 bases and J by 4 bases, and 7 bases separated the two germline ends. The CDR3 contains 14 residues. Germline V gene lookup returns CDR1 MGHRA and CDR2 YSYEKL. The CDR3 region has the DNA TGCGCCAGCAGCCAAGATCACCCTAATCAGCCCCAGCATTTT. It yields the protein CASSQDHPNQPQHF.